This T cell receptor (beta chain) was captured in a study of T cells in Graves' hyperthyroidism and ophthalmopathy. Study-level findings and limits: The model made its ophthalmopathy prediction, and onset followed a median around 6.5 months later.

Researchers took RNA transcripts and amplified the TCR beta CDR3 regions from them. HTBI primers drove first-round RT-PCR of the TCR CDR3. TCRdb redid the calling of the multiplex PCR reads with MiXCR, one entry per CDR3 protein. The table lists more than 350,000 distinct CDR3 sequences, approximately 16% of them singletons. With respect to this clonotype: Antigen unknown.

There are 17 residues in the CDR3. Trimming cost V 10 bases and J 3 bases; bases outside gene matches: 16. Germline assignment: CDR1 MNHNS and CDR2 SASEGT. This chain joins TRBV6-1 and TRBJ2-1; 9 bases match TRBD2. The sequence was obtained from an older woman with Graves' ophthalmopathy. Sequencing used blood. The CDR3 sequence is CATLETSGLKDYNEQFF. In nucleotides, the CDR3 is TGTGCCACCCTCGAGACTAGCGGCCTAAAAGACTACAATGAGCAGTTCTTC.